These 31 T cell receptor beta chains share one sample of origin, sequenced in a study of blood T cell repertoires in COVID-19. The data were produced by immunoSEQ multiplex PCR, yet TCRdb's version contains in-frame clones alone and is incomplete. This sample has around 70,000 clones; 75% to 85% occur once, and the top ten carry 20%. The sequencing input was peripheral blood. The receptors here all came from a woman in her 70s with acute or convalescent COVID-19.

The rearrangement uses TRBV11-2 and TRBJ2-2; 8 positions match TRBD2. In germline, CDR1 is SGHAT, CDR2 FQNNGV. This CDR3 region has 15 residues. With V trimmed by 4 bases and J by 5 bases, 6 bases remained unmatched. The DNA of the CDR3 is TGTGCCAGCAGCTCAGCGGGAGTACAAACCGGGGAGCTGTTTTTT. This gives the protein CASSSAGVQTGELFF.

The V and J genes are TRBV30 and TRBJ2-1; D gene ambiguous. Germline values: CDR1 GTSNPN, CDR2 SVGIG (reference sequence). Between the trimmed V and J ends, which lost 2 bases and 10 bases, there was a span of 15 bases. This CDR3 spans 13 amino acids. The CDR3 nucleotides read TGTGCCTGGAGTATATTAGAGGTTAGGGAGCAGTTCTTC. Its translation: CAWSILEVREQFF.

This clone showed up just a few times. The chain couples TRBV5-1 to TRBJ2-7; D possibly corresponds to TRBD2 (5 bases). The CDR3 spans 18 residues. Deletions cut 4 bases from V and 2 bases from J, with 25 bases between. Per germline, CDR1 SGHRS and CDR2 YFSETQ. CDR3 protein: CASSVNPTRGRAPYEQYF. CDR3 sequence (DNA): TGCGCCAGCAGCGTGAACCCCACCCGGGGTCGGGCCCCCTACGAGCAGTACTTC. The variable domain in full, with the rest retrieved from reference TRBV5-1 and TRBJ2-7, is KAGVTQTPRYLIKTRGQQVTLSCSPISGHRSVSWYQQTPGQGLQFLFEYFSETQRNKGNFPGRFSGRQFSNSRSEMNVSTLELGDSALYLCASSVNPTRGRAPYEQYFGPGTRLTVT.

This chain joins TRBV19 and TRBJ2-5; 7 bases match TRBD2. This CDR3 comprises 14 residues. From germline, CDR1 is LNHDA and CDR2 SQIVND (reference sequence). Trimming at V came to 9 bases and at J to 4 bases, leaving 11 bases not matched to a gene. This CDR3 is CASTPRGRGETQYF. In DNA form, the CDR3 reads TGTGCCAGCACCCCGCGGGGGAGAGGAGAGACCCAGTACTTC.

This chain joins TRBV18 and TRBJ1-1, with D perhaps matching TRBD1 (6 bases). The germline V and J ends were trimmed by 1 base and 0 bases, with 12 bases remaining between them. The CDR3 loop spans 16 amino acids. Germline V gene sequence: CDR1 KGHSH, CDR2 LQKENI. CDR3 DNA: TGTGCCAGCTCACCACGGACAGCTATTATGAACACTGAAGCTTTCTTT. The encoded protein is CASSPRTAIMNTEAFF.

V gene TRBV15 combines with J gene TRBJ2-5; TRBD2 matches 12 bases. V lost 0 bases and J lost 2; bases outside the gene matches: 7. In germline, CDR1 is LNHNV, CDR2 YYDKDF (reference sequence). The CDR3 length is 18 residues. CDR3 sequence reads: CATSREYSGLAGQETQYF. The CDR3 DNA is TGTGCCACCAGCAGAGAATACTCCGGACTAGCGGGACAAGAGACCCAGTACTTC.

The table lists this clone with a count of one. This chain joins TRBV7-2 and TRBJ1-5; 10 bases match TRBD1. The CDR3 contains 15 residues. Germline V gene lookup returns CDR1 SGHTA and CDR2 FQGNSA. V lost 5 bases to trimming and J lost 3 bases; unmatched junction nucleotides: 4. The CDR3 spells CASSRDRGINQPQHF. CDR3 DNA: TGTGCCAGCAGCAGGGACAGGGGAATCAATCAGCCCCAGCATTTT.

This chain joins TRBV30 and TRBJ1-2; D is possibly TRBD1 (6 bases). CDR1 GTSNPN and CDR2 SVGIG come from the germline V gene (reference sequence). Trimming cost V 6 bases and J 4 bases, with 21 bases left between them. This CDR3 is 15 amino acids long. CDR3 DNA: TGTGCCTGCCTTCCCCGGGACACAGATATCTATGGCTACACCTTC. It codes for CACLPRDTDIYGYTF.

The gene calls are TRBV6-5 and TRBJ1-2; D gene uncertain. Germline CDR1 and CDR2: MNHEY and SVGAGI. This CDR3 region has 14 residues. V lost 6 bases, J lost 6 bases, and 17 bases lay in between. CDR3 nucleotide sequence: TGTGCCAGCAGGGTACCGGGAGATAGGGATGGCTACACCTTC. It codes for CASRVPGDRDGYTF.

This chain connects TRBV3-1 (or the pseudogene TRBV3-2) to TRBJ2-7, with 12 bases identical to TRBD2. J gave up 7 bases and V 4 bases, and 8 bases lay outside the gene matches. In germline, CDR1 is LGHDT, CDR2 YNNKEL (reference sequence). This CDR3 comprises 15 residues. CDR3 bases: TGTGCCAGCAGCCGTAAGACTAGCGGGAGACATGAGCAGTACTTC. Amino acid sequence: CASSRKTSGRHEQYF.

V usage is TRBV24-1 and J usage is TRBJ2-2; 9 nucleotides match TRBD2. Germline V gives CDR1 KGHDR, CDR2 SFDVKD. CDR3 length: 14 residues. V lost 8 bases and J lost 7; bases outside the gene matches: 7. The CDR3 spells CATIAGENGGELFF. The DNA of the CDR3 is TGTGCCACCATAGCGGGAGAAAACGGCGGGGAGCTGTTTTTT.

This rearrangement joins TRBV5-4 to TRBJ1-2; no definite D call. The ends were cut back, 5 bases at V and 3 bases at J, with 14 bases in the middle. This CDR3 is built from 14 residues. The germline gives CDR1 SGHNT, CDR2 YYREEE (reference sequence). The CDR3, as DNA: TGTGCCAGCAGTGACGGTGGGCCTGACTATGGCTACACCTTC. Protein sequence: CASSDGGPDYGYTF.

CDR3 protein: CASSFPRAGGNVYEQYF. The CDR3 region has the DNA TGTGCCAGCAGCTTTCCCAGGGCGGGAGGAAACGTGTACGAGCAGTACTTC. This rearrangement joins TRBV7-8 to TRBJ2-7; the match to TRBD2 covers 8 bases. In germline, CDR1 is SGHVS, CDR2 FQNEAQ. After removal of 3 bases from V and 4 bases from J, the junction contained 14 bases not matched to a gene. The CDR3 consists of 17 residues.

The chain combines TRBV9 with TRBJ2-5; 9 bases are a match to TRBD1. The germline V gene has CDR1 SGDLS and CDR2 YYNGEE. Germline trimming cut 0 bases from V and 5 bases from J; bases unmatched to any gene: 5. The CDR3 runs to 15 residues. The DNA for the CDR3 is TGTGCCAGCAGCGTAGGGACAGGGGAAGCGGAGACCCAGTACTTC. Translated, it gives CASSVGTGEAETQYF.

This chain links TRBV29-1 with TRBJ2-2; 9 nucleotides match TRBD1. The CDR3 has 14 amino acids. V trimming: 8 bases; J trimming: 6 bases; junction bases outside the gene matches: 10. Germline V gene lookup returns CDR1 SQVTM and CDR2 ANQGSEA. The CDR3 DNA reads TGCAGCTTCCGGAGGACAGGGGTCGCCGGGGAGCTGTTTTTT. It yields the protein CSFRRTGVAGELFF.

The chain couples TRBV5-1 to TRBJ1-2; perhaps TRBD1 as D (6 bases). CDR1 SGHRS and CDR2 YFSETQ come from the germline V gene. This CDR3 contains 16 residues. Trimming removed 0 bases at V and 3 bases at J, with 15 bases between. Here the CDR3 reads CASSLGVTGRDYGYTF. As DNA, the CDR3 is TGCGCCAGCAGCTTGGGGGTGACAGGTCGAGACTATGGCTACACCTTC.

This rearrangement joins TRBV27 to TRBJ2-7; 13 nucleotides line up with TRBD2. The germline V gene has CDR1 MNHEY and CDR2 SMNVEV (reference sequence). The CDR3 sequence is 16 residues long. J gave up 1 base and V 5 bases, and 5 bases lay outside the gene matches. Here the CDR3 DNA reads TGTGCCAGCAGTGATGGGACTAGCGGGAAGTCCTACGAGCAGTACTTC. Protein product: CASSDGTSGKSYEQYF.

The chain has TRBV19 and TRBJ1-2; unclear D gene. Germline V gene sequence: CDR1 LNHDA, CDR2 SQIVND (reference sequence). Trimming cost V 7 bases and J 4 bases, with 19 bases left between them. CDR3 size: 15 residues. CDR3 nucleotides: TGTGCCAGTAACCCGAGCCGAGCGGCAGCCTATGGCTACACCTTC. Translation gives CASNPSRAAAYGYTF.

The genes are TRBV7-9 and TRBJ2-3, with D possibly matching TRBD2 (5 bases). CDR3 size: 16 residues. V lost 4 bases and J 3 bases, leaving 17 bases between the germline ends. CDR1 is SEHNR, CDR2 FQNEAQ, per germline (reference sequence). The CDR3 region has the DNA TGTGCCAGCAGCTCCCGGCGGGTCTTTCGAACAGATACGCAGTATTTT. As protein: CASSSRRVFRTDTQYF.

This clone is medium-sized. The chain has TRBV6-2 or TRBV6-3 and TRBJ1-5, with a possible D match to TRBD1 (5 bases). There are 13 residues in the CDR3. Trimming pared 6 bases from V and 2 bases from J, leaving 8 bases between. CDR1 and CDR2 (germline): MNHEY, SVGEGT. CDR3 region: CASSLRGNQPQHF. The DNA for the CDR3 is TGTGCCAGCAGCCTCAGGGGCAATCAGCCCCAGCATTTT.

The J gene is TRBJ2-7, the V gene TRBV6-2 or TRBV6-3; 15 bases match TRBD2. Germline loops: CDR1 MNHEY, CDR2 SVGEGT. The CDR3 has 18 residues. Trimming took 0 bases from V and 1 from J; bases not matched to a gene: 4. The DNA for the CDR3 is TGTGCCAGCAGTTACTCTCGGACTAGCGGGAGGGGTTCCTACGAGCAGTACTTC. Translating it yields CASSYSRTSGRGSYEQYF.

The V call is TRBV5-6, the J call TRBJ1-2; D is unclear. The CDR3 length is 14 residues. V was pared by 5 bases and J by 4 bases, with 15 bases between. CDR1 and CDR2 (germline): SGHDT, YYEEEE. CDR3 sequence reads: CASRWRSTLYGYTF. CDR3 in DNA: TGTGCCAGCAGGTGGAGGTCCACCCTCTATGGCTACACCTTC.

This clone occurred a few times. The chain links TRBV14 to TRBJ2-7; 10 bases map to TRBD1. This CDR3 spans 15 amino acids. The J segment lost 8 bases and the V segment lost 4 bases, leaving 11 bases of the junction unmatched. Germline CDR1 and CDR2: SGHDN and FVKESK. Here the CDR3 reads CASSRSGTGVRKQYF. The CDR3 region has the DNA TGTGCCAGCAGCCGATCCGGGACAGGGGTACGTAAGCAGTACTTC.

Remarks on this clone: An end of the junction does not agree with germline; a read error may underlie this. This chain connects TRBV7-9 to TRBJ1-1; 7 bases agree with TRBD1. The germline gives CDR1 SEHNR, CDR2 FQNEAQ (reference sequence). The CDR3 has 14 residues. CDR3 sequence (DNA): TGTGCCAGCACCTTAAACAGGGGTAACACTGAAGCTTTCTTT. It translates to CASTLNRGNTEAFF.

In nucleotides, the CDR3 is TGTGCCAGCAGCTTAGACCTTCTAGCGGGAGCCTACGAGCAGTACTTC. Translated, it gives CASSLDLLAGAYEQYF. The V and J genes are TRBV7-9 and TRBJ2-7; 10 bases are a match to TRBD2. Germline V lookup: CDR1 SEHNR, CDR2 FQNEAQ (reference sequence). The V gene end was trimmed by 1 base and the J gene end by 2 bases; junction bases not matched to a gene: 5. This CDR3 is 16 amino acids long.

The chain couples TRBV9 to TRBJ1-5; weak D call: TRBD1 (6 bases). V lost 0 bases to trimming and J lost 5 bases, with 9 bases between them. Germline lookup yields CDR1 SGDLS and CDR2 YYNGEE. There are 14 residues in the CDR3. CDR3 in amino acids: CASSVGDRYQPQHF. For the CDR3, the DNA is TGTGCCAGCAGCGTAGGCGACAGGTATCAGCCCCAGCATTTT.

The chain carries TRBV7-4 and TRBJ2-7; 8 bases are shared with TRBD1. CDR1 and CDR2 from the germline V gene are SGHVT and SQSDAQ. The CDR3 is 14 residues long. Unmatched junction bases numbered 4, after V lost 4 bases and J lost 2 bases. CDR3 nucleotide sequence: TGTGCCAGCAGCTCCGGGACAGGTCCCTACGAGCAGTACTTC. Its protein is CASSSGTGPYEQYF.

The J gene is TRBJ2-4, the V gene TRBV2; 8 bases line up with TRBD2. This CDR3 contains 15 residues. In germline, CDR1 is SNHLY, CDR2 FYNNEI. The V segment lost 4 bases and the J segment 8 bases; nucleotides outside the gene matches: 10. The CDR3 region has the DNA TGTGCCAGCAGTGCAGTAGCGGGAAAGGCCCACATTCAGTACTTC. It yields the protein CASSAVAGKAHIQYF.

As to this clone: At one end, the junction sequence differs from germline, possibly due to a read error. V is TRBV7-9 and J is TRBJ2-1; a weak D match, TRBD2 (6 bases). The length of the CDR3 is 11 residues. The V gene's germline CDR1 is SEHNR and CDR2 FQNEAQ (reference sequence). CDR3 loop: CASSPEGLLIF. CDR3 DNA sequence: TGTGCCAGCAGCCCAGAGGGACTGTTGATCTTC.

The chain uses TRBV29-1 and TRBJ2-7; D possibly corresponds to TRBD1 (6 bases). V lost 2 bases and J lost 3, with 17 bases in between. CDR1 is SQVTM, CDR2 ANQGSEA, per germline. The CDR3 has 15 amino acids. The CDR3 loop reads CSVEFRGGSGYEQYF. The CDR3 DNA follows: TGCAGCGTTGAATTTAGAGGGGGATCGGGCTACGAGCAGTACTTC.

The V gene is TRBV19, the J gene TRBJ1-2; unclear D gene. Trimming removed 5 bases from V and 7 bases from J, with 23 bases in between. Germline V lookup: CDR1 LNHDA, CDR2 SQIVND (reference sequence). This CDR3 region has 16 residues. The CDR3 DNA reads TGTGCCAGTAGTCCCTCAAGGGAGGCCCGGAAGGGTGGCTACACCTTC. This codes for CASSPSREARKGGYTF. The variable domain in full, completed from reference TRBV19 and TRBJ1-2, reads DGGITQSPKYLFRKEGQNVTLSCEQNLNHDAMYWYRQDPGQGLRLIYYSQIVNDFQKGDIAEGYSVSREKKESFPLTVTSAQKNPTAFYLCASSPSREARKGGYTFGSGTRLTVV.